This T cell receptor (beta chain) was captured in a study of patients and donors after allogeneic stem cell transplantation. TCRdb itself ran the RT-PCR reads through MiXCR, one entry per CDR3 protein. In the table there are tens of thousands of distinct CDR3 sequences, about 8% of which are singletons. This clonotype has a handful of counts. There are 14 residues in the CDR3. V lost 1 base to trimming and J lost 4 bases, with 10 bases between them. CDR1 and CDR2 (germline): LNHNV, YYDKDF (reference sequence). Sequencing input: blood, either unsorted or a sorted T cell fraction (not recorded which). This TCR derives from a human donor who was either an allogeneic HSCT recipient or a stem cell or donor lymphocyte infusion donor (not recorded which). It is not recorded whose cells these are; they may come from a transplant donor. This chain connects TRBV15 to TRBJ1-2; D is possibly TRBD1 (5 bases). The CDR3: CATSRGWQGYGYTF. In DNA form, the CDR3 reads TGTGCCACCAGCAGAGGGTGGCAGGGCTATGGCTACACCTTC.